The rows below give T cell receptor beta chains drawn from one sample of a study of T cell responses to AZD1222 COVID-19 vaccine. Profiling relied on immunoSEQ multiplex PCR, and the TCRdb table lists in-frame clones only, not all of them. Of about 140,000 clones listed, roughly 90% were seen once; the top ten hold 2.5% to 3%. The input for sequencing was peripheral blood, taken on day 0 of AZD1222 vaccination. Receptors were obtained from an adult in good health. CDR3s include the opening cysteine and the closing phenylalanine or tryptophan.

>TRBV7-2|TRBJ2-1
CASSLGVSGGLYNEQFF
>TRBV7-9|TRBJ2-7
CASSFGLHSYEQYF
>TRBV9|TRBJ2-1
CASSVAHLRQGDEQFF
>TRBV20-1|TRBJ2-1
CSATDYNEQFF
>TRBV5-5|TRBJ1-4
CASSYEGQVFNEKLFF
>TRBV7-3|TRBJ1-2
CASSLGADYGYTF
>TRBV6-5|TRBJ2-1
CASSYTGARESEQFF
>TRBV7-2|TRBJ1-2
CASRTGQGHNYGYTF
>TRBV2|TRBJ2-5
CASVVTSQSETQYF
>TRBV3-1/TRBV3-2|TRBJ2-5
CASSQRQGVETQYF
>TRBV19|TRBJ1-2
CASSPGTGDFLYGYTF
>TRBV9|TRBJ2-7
CASGKTTYEQYF
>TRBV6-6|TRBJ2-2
CASRMNGAVNTGELFF
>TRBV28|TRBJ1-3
CASLGGNTIYF
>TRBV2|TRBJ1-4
CASSDNGVPNEKLFF
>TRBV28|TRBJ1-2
CASSYMTGTYGYTF
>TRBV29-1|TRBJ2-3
CSVGLAGGSSSTDTQYF
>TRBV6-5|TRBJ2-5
CASSYSTGTGRETQYF
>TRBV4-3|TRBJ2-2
CASSQEWTSLTGELFF
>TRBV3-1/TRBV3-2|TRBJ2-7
CASSPQTTGREQYF
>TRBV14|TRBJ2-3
CASSQGITDTQYF
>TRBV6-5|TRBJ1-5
CASSLFSNQPQHF
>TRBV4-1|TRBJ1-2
CASSQGDRGLYGYTF
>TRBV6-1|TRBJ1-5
CASSEFQPQHF
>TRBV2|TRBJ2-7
CASSDVEDYPGNEQYF
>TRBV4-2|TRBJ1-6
CASSQEGWGSSYNSPLHF
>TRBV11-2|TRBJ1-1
CASSPDRTPNTEAFF
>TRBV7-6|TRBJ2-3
CASSPSGRTNTQYF
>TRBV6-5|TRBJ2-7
CASSYPGGEQYF
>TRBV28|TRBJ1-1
CASSSPGDVDTEAFF
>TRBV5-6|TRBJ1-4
CASSGGTTLGEKLFF
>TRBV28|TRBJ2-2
CASSYLAGDTGELFF
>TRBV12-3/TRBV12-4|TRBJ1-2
CASSPRGLVGYTF
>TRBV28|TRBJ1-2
CASSLEGAVSYGYTF
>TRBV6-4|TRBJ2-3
CASSRDRGDTQYF
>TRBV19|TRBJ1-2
CASSIAGGANYGYTF
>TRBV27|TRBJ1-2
CASSPRGTERANYGYTF
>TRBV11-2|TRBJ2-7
CASSPGTGGPLSYEQYF
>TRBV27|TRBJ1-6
CASGSRDRSYNSPLHF
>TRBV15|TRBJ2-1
CATSRDLAGGRNEQFF
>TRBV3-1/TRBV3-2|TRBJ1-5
CASSQDVGQPQHF
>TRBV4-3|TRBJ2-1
CASSQLPTTPSSYNEQFF
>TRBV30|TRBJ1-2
CAWSALNVGANGYTF
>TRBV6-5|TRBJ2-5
CASSYGTGGRETQYF
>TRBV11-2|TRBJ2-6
CASSFYRSSSNVLTF
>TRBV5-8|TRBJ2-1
CASSLFGGKYNEQFF
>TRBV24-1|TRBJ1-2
CATSDSSSGRVDGYTF
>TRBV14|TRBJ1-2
CASSPGGVHYGYTF
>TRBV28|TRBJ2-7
CASNPRQGSVAAYEQYF
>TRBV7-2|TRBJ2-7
CASSLGTGLYEQYF
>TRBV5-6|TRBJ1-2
CASSSANGVLLYGYTF
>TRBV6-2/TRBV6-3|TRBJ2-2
CASSYASGAPTNTGELFF
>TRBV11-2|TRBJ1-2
CASSPTHLYGYTF
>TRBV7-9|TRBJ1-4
CASSSGAGTVNEKLFF
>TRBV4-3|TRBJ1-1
CASSQDGVGDTEAFF
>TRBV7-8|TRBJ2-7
CASSSTLTYEQYF
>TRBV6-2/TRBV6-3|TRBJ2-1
CASSYRQREGPSYNEQFF
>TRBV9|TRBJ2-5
CASSALGSETQYF
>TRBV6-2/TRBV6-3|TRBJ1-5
CASSYSGNNQPQHF